The rows below give T cell receptor beta chains drawn from one sample of a study of CD8 T cells in Susac syndrome. MiXCR, run by TCRdb on the immunoSEQ multiplex PCR reads, gives a single entry per CDR3 protein. The profile shows 300,000 to 350,000 distinct CDR3 sequences, under 95% of them singletons. The sequencing sample was made of CD4+ T cells from PBMCs. All receptors derive from a human donor with multiple sclerosis. The CDR3 runs from the conserved cysteine through the conserved F or W. A D gene is named only where the DNA matches it firmly. Size is omitted from some rows. Given values are once, few, many or a class for expanded clones.

v_gene,d_gene,j_gene,abundance,CDR3nt,CDR3aa
TRBV20-1,NA,TRBJ1-5,NA,TGCAGTGCCCAGGGGTTTAGCAATCAGCCCCAGCATTTT,CSAQGFSNQPQHF
TRBV7-7,NA,TRBJ2-1,NA,TGTGCTAGCAGCTTCGCCCGCGACTACGGTGAGCAGTTCTTC,CASSFARDYGEQFF
TRBV12-3/TRBV12-4,NA,TRBJ1-2,NA,TGTGCCAGCATCGGCGCCGGCTACTATGGCTACACCTTC,CASIGAGYYGYTF
TRBV25-1,NA,TRBJ1-1,NA,TGTGCCAGCAGTGCCCGACAGAACACTGAAGCTTTCTTT,CASSARQNTEAFF
TRBV6-2/TRBV6-3,TRBD2,TRBJ2-1,NA,TGTGCCAGCAGTCCCCCCCTAGGCGGGAGGGCCAATGAGCAGTTCTTC,CASSPPLGGRANEQFF
TRBV12-3/TRBV12-4,NA,TRBJ1-2,NA,TGTGCCAGCAGTGAGACCGGGACTCTTCCGAGATATGGCTACACCTTC,CASSETGTLPRYGYTF
TRBV2,TRBD1,TRBJ2-6,NA,TGTGCCAGCAGACGGGACAGGGCCTCTGGGGCCAACGTCCTGACTTTC,CASRRDRASGANVLTF
TRBV5-6,NA,TRBJ2-5,NA,TGTGCCAGCAGCGTGTGGACCAAAGAGACCCAGTACTTC,CASSVWTKETQYF
TRBV30,NA,TRBJ1-5,few,TGTGCCTGGAGTACATACCGGGAGGTTAATCAGCCCCAGCATTTT,CAWSTYREVNQPQHF
TRBV12-5,NA,TRBJ2-1,NA,TGTGCTAGTGGCGAATTGTACAATGAGCAGTTCTTC,CASGELYNEQFF